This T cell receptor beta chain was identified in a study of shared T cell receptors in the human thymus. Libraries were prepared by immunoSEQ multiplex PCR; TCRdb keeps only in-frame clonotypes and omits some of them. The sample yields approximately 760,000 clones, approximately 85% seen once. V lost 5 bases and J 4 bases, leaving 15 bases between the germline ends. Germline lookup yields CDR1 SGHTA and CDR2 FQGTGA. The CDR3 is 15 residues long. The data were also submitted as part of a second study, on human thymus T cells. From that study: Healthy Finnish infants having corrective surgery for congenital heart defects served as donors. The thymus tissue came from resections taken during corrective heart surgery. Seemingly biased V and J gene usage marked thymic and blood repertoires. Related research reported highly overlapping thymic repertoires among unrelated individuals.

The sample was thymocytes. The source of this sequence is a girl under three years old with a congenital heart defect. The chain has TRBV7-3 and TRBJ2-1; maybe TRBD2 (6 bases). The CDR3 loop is CASSPRPGVYNEQFF. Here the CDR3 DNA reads TGTGCCAGCAGCCCGCGCCCGGGGGTTTACAATGAGCAGTTCTTC. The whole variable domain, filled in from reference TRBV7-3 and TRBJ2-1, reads GAGVSQTPSNKVTEKGKYVELRCDPISGHTALYWYRQSLGQGPEFLIYFQGTGAADDSGLPNDRFFAVRPEGSVSTLKIQRTERGDSAVYLCASSPRPGVYNEQFFGPGTRLTVL.